This entry lists 18 T cell receptor beta chains sequenced from one sample in a study of PD-1 blockade in classical Hodgkin lymphoma. TCRdb's table, derived via immunoSEQ multiplex PCR, lists solely in-frame clones and lacks some. Seen here are about 50,000 clones, 65% to 80% observed once, and the top ten hold approximately 12%. The time point denotes: cycle 4 day 1 (C4D1), after 5 to 7 weeks of nivolumab. Each patient relapsed following autologous stem cell transplantation, and prior brentuximab vedotin exposure differed. The specimen comprised peripheral blood mononuclear cells (PBMCs), sampled before the fourth cycle of nivolumab. Receptors originate from a human donor with classical Hodgkin lymphoma.

The rearrangement joins TRBV7-3 to TRBJ2-3; the D is unclear. This CDR3 has 13 amino acids. V lost 6 bases to trimming and J lost 4 bases, with 11 bases between them. CDR1 is SGHTA and CDR2 is FQGTGA in the germline V gene. This CDR3 is CASSRPPSDTQYF. The CDR3 DNA reads TGTGCCAGCAGTCGACCCCCTTCAGATACGCAGTATTTT.

The chain combines TRBV7-9 with TRBJ1-2; no reliable D call. The V gene lost 5 bases and the J gene lost 5 bases, with 12 bases spanning the gap. The CDR3 has 13 residues. Germline V gene lookup returns CDR1 SEHNR and CDR2 FQNEAQ (reference sequence). The CDR3 spells CASSRGPLYGYTF. The CDR3 nucleotides are TGTGCCAGCAGCCGAGGCCCTTTGTATGGCTACACCTTC.

This clone turned up a few times. The chain links TRBV2 to TRBJ1-1; unclear D gene. The CDR3 runs 14 residues. Germline CDR1 SNHLY, CDR2 FYNNEI. Trimming left V 4 bases short and J 0 bases short, with 9 bases between. The CDR3 region is CASSALQMNTEAFF. CDR3 nucleotide sequence: TGTGCCAGCAGTGCTTTACAGATGAACACTGAAGCTTTCTTT.

The genes are TRBV11-2 and TRBJ2-1, with D uncertain. This CDR3 contains 15 residues. Germline V CDR1 and CDR2: SGHAT, FQNNGV. Trimming took 2 bases from V and 1 from J, leaving 9 bases between them. CDR3 in DNA: TGTGCCAGCAGCTTATCCGGTGAATCCTACAATGAGCAGTTCTTC. This sequence encodes CASSLSGESYNEQFF.

The chain couples TRBV6-1 to TRBJ1-1, with D perhaps TRBD1 (6 bases). CDR1 and CDR2 from the germline V gene are MNHNS and SASEGT. This CDR3 region has 13 residues. V shed 5 bases and J shed 5 bases, with 12 bases lying between them. CDR3 nucleotides: TGTGCCAGCAGTTGGACAGTGGGGACTGAAGCTTTCTTT. This sequence encodes CASSWTVGTEAFF.

The genes are TRBV29-1 and TRBJ1-2; no reliable D call. The germline gives CDR1 SQVTM, CDR2 ANQGSEA. The ends were cut back, 4 bases at V and 6 bases at J, with 15 bases in the middle. The CDR3 covers 13 residues. For the CDR3, the DNA is TGCAGCGTTGTTCGGGGAAATAAGGATGGCTACACCTTC. Translated, it gives CSVVRGNKDGYTF.

Notes on this clone: The sample has other DNA sequences that encode this CDR3 too. The chain carries TRBV5-1 and TRBJ2-7; 8 bases line up with TRBD1. The V and J ends lost 3 bases and 3 bases, in that order; junction bases with no gene match: 5. CDR3 length equals 14 residues. Germline CDR1 SGHRS, CDR2 YFSETQ. The DNA of the CDR3 is TGCGCCAGCAGCTCCGGGACAGGTTACTACGAGCAGTACTTC. Translated: CASSSGTGYYEQYF. The entire variable domain, with the rest obtained from reference TRBV5-1 and TRBJ2-7, is as follows: KAGVTQTPRYLIKTRGQQVTLSCSPISGHRSVSWYQQTPGQGLQFLFEYFSETQRNKGNFPGRFSGRQFSNSRSEMNVSTLELGDSALYLCASSSGTGYYEQYFGPGTRLTVT.

The rearrangement links TRBV5-4 to TRBJ2-5; D remains ambiguous. The V gene's germline CDR1 is SGHNT and CDR2 YYREEE (reference sequence). This CDR3 has 15 amino acids. V dropped 6 bases and J dropped 5 bases, with 20 bases sitting between them. In nucleotides, the CDR3 is TGTGCCAGCACCCCGACCCCCCTAGGAGCCGAGACCCAGTACTTC. This encodes CASTPTPLGAETQYF. The full variable domain, with the rest looked up from reference TRBV5-4 and TRBJ2-5, is ETGVTQSPTHLIKTRGQQVTLRCSSQSGHNTVSWYQQALGQGPQFIFQYYREEENGRGNFPPRFSGLQFPNYSSELNVNALELDDSALYLCASTPTPLGAETQYFGPGTRLLVL.

This clone appeared a single time. V usage is TRBV13 and J usage is TRBJ1-4; no definite D call. Trimming took 0 bases from V and 5 from J, leaving 7 bases between them. The CDR3 loop spans 14 amino acids. Germline lookup yields CDR1 PRHDT and CDR2 FYEKMQ (reference sequence). The CDR3 here is CASSLGNSNEKLFF. CDR3 nucleotide sequence: TGTGCCAGCAGCTTAGGGAACTCCAATGAAAAACTGTTTTTT.

The sample holds a few counts of this clone. The genes are TRBV28 and TRBJ2-3, with D tentatively TRBD1 (6 bases). This CDR3 contains 15 residues. CDR1 and CDR2 (germline): MDHEN, SYDVKM. The V and J ends lost 8 bases and 2 bases respectively, with 17 bases between them. This CDR3 reads CASLHPGQSTDTQYF. Written as DNA, the CDR3 is TGTGCCAGCCTCCACCCGGGACAATCCACAGATACGCAGTATTTT.

The chain employs TRBV5-1 and TRBJ1-1; D is unresolved. The length of the CDR3 is 13 residues. CDR1 is SGHRS and CDR2 is YFSETQ in the germline V gene. With 5 bases removed from V and 2 bases from J, the gap between germline ends came to 10 bases. The chain's CDR3 is CASRPQVNTEAFF. CDR3 DNA: TGCGCCAGCAGGCCTCAGGTCAACACTGAAGCTTTCTTT.

The chain couples TRBV7-2 to TRBJ2-5; D remains ambiguous. Looked up from germline, CDR1 is SGHTA and CDR2 is FQGNSA. This CDR3 comprises 16 residues. With 1 base removed from V and 5 bases from J, the gap between germline ends came to 17 bases. The CDR3 nucleotides read TGTGCCAGCAGCTTAGTGCCCCTGACGATGGGGGAGACCCAGTACTTC. Protein product: CASSLVPLTMGETQYF. Based on the CDR3 plus reference TRBV7-2 and TRBJ2-5, the full variable domain is GAGVSQSPSNKVTEKGKDVELRCDPISGHTALYWYRQSLGQGLEFLIYFQGNSAPDKSGLPSDRFSAERTGGSVSTLTIQRTQQEDSAVYLCASSLVPLTMGETQYFGPGTRLLVL.

The rearrangement uses TRBV30 and TRBJ2-3; a possible D gene is TRBD2 (7 bases). The CDR3 contains 14 residues. Germline CDR1 GTSNPN, CDR2 SVGIG (reference sequence). V shed 0 bases and J shed 4 bases, with 11 bases lying between them. The DNA of the CDR3 is TGTGCCTGGAGTGTACGGGGGGCCGCAGATACGCAGTATTTT. It specifies CAWSVRGAADTQYF.

The chain is built from TRBV7-2 and TRBJ2-3, with D unresolved. Looked up from germline, CDR1 is SGHTA and CDR2 is FQGNSA. V was cut by 0 bases and J by 1 base, with 5 bases left in between. The CDR3 spans 14 residues. This chain's CDR3 is CASSLAPGTDTQYF. CDR3 bases: TGTGCCAGCAGCTTAGCGCCGGGCACAGATACGCAGTATTTT.

The chain carries TRBV6-1 and TRBJ2-5; weak D call: TRBD1 (6 bases). The length of the CDR3 is 14 residues. V lost 4 bases to trimming and J lost 2 bases, with 11 bases between them. CDR1 is MNHNS, CDR2 SASEGT, per germline. The CDR3 DNA is TGTGCCAGCAGTGTTACAGGGCTGCAAGAGACCCAGTACTTC. Its protein product is CASSVTGLQETQYF.

The rearrangement uses TRBV6-1 and TRBJ1-2, with TRBD1 matching 7 bases. The CDR3 has 14 residues. Germline CDR1 MNHNS, CDR2 SASEGT. V dropped 6 bases and J dropped 7; count of bases not matched to a gene: 11. CDR3 coding DNA: TGTGCCAGCAGCGGACAGGAGTTCGTGGCTGGCTACACCTTC. Its protein is CASSGQEFVAGYTF.

This clone appeared a single time. The chain is built from TRBV28 and TRBJ1-1, with TRBD1 matching 8 bases. Germline CDR1 MDHEN, CDR2 SYDVKM. The CDR3 loop spans 13 amino acids. V lost 7 bases to trimming and J lost 9 bases; unmatched junction nucleotides: 10. The CDR3 loop reads CASTLDGQGKAFF. For the CDR3, the DNA is TGTGCCAGCACCCTAGACGGACAGGGTAAAGCTTTCTTT.

The V gene is TRBV5-1, the J gene TRBJ2-7, with 7 positions matching TRBD2. Germline CDR1 is SGHRS and CDR2 is YFSETQ. The CDR3 contains 16 residues. V shed 0 bases, J shed 0 bases, and the junction held 6 bases outside the gene matches. The CDR3 region is CASSLVGLAVSYEQYF. The CDR3 nucleotides are TGCGCCAGCAGCTTGGTGGGCCTAGCGGTCTCCTACGAGCAGTACTTC.